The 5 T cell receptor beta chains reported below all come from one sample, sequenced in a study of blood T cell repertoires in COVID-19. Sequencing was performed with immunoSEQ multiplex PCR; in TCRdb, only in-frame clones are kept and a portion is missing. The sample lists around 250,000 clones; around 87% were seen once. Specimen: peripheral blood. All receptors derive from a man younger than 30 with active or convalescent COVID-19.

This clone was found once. The CDR3 nucleotides read TGTGCCAGCAGTTTATCGGGAGCGGGTGTCGATACGCAGTATTTT. This encodes CASSLSGAGVDTQYF. The chain carries TRBV27 and TRBJ2-3; weak D call: TRBD2 (6 bases). Between the trimmed V and J ends, which lost 0 bases and 6 bases, there was a span of 13 bases. The germline V gene has CDR1 MNHEY and CDR2 SMNVEV (reference sequence). CDR3 size: 15 residues.

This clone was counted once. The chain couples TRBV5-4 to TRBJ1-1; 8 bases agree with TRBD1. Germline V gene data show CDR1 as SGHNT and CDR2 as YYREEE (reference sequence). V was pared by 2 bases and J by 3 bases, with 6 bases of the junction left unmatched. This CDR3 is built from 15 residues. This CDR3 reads CASSLGQGADTEAFF. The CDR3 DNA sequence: TGTGCCAGCAGCTTAGGCCAGGGGGCGGACACTGAAGCTTTCTTT.

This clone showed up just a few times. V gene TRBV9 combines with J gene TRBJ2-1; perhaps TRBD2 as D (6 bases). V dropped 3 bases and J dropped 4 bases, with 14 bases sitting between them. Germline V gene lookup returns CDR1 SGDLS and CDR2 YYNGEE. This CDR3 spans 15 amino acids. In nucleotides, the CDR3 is TGTGCCAGCAGCGCTTCCGGGACTTCTTACAATGAGCAGTTCTTC. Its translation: CASSASGTSYNEQFF.

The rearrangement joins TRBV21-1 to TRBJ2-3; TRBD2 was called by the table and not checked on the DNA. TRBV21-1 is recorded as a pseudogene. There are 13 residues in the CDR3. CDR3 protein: CASSYQPGVAQYF. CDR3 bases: TGTGCCAGCAGCTACCAGCCGGGGGTGGCGCAGTATTTT.

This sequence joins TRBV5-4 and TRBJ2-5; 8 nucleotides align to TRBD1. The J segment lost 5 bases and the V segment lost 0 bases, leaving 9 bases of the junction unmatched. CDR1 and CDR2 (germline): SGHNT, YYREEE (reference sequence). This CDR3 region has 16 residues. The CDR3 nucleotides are TGTGCCAGCAGCTTGGGGCAGGGGGCAATAGTTGAGACCCAGTACTTC. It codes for CASSLGQGAIVETQYF.